The 14 T cell receptor beta chains presented below share a single source sample, sequenced in a study of radiotherapy plus CTLA-4 blockade in lung cancer. Data came from immunoSEQ multiplex PCR; TCRdb stores just in-frame clones and leaves some out. The sample lists about 28,000 clones; 65% to 80% were seen once. The source was peripheral blood, collected from a patient treated with radiotherapy plus ipilimumab. The receptors stem from a human donor with non-small cell lung cancer who had stable disease on radiotherapy plus ipilimumab.

This chain links TRBV27 with TRBJ2-2; D possibly uses TRBD1 or TRBD2 (5 bases each). The CDR3 has 17 residues. Germline CDR1 and CDR2: MNHEY and SMNVEV (reference sequence). V was shortened by 10 bases and J by 3 bases, with 24 bases between the two germline ends. CDR3 DNA sequence: TGTGCCACCACGAACGATCAGGGACGACGGGACACCGGGGAGCTGTTTTTT. Amino acid sequence: CATTNDQGRRDTGELFF.

The chain has TRBV19 and TRBJ2-3, with unresolved D. The CDR3 is 11 amino acids. Between the trimmed V and J ends, which lost 3 bases and 6 bases, there was a span of 4 bases. Germline V gene lookup returns CDR1 LNHDA and CDR2 SQIVND (reference sequence). CDR3 loop: CASSMPDTQYF. For the CDR3, the DNA is TGTGCCAGTAGTATGCCCGATACGCAGTATTTT.

This chain joins TRBV5-1 and TRBJ1-4; no clear D. The CDR3 spans 14 residues. The V end was cut by 3 bases, the J end by 7 bases, with 13 bases between. Germline V gene lookup returns CDR1 SGHRS and CDR2 YFSETQ. CDR3 loop: CASSSSDGSEKLFF. The DNA of the CDR3 is TGCGCCAGCAGCTCATCGGACGGCTCTGAAAAACTGTTTTTT.

The chain employs TRBV21-1 and TRBJ1-1; TRBD1 reflects the table's D call only, with no check against the DNA. TRBV21-1 is given as a pseudogene. The CDR3 totals 13 residues. The CDR3 region is CASSSSLAYEAFF. CDR3 DNA sequence: TGTGCCAGCAGCTCCTCCTTGGCTTACGAAGCTTTCTTT.

The table lists this clone with a few counts. The J gene is TRBJ1-4, the V gene TRBV7-7, with 8 bases matching TRBD1. Looked up from germline, CDR1 is SSHAT and CDR2 is FNYEAQ (reference sequence). This CDR3 contains 15 residues. J lost 4 bases, V lost 3 bases, and 4 bases had no gene match. In DNA, the CDR3 is TGTGCCAGCAGCTTTCGGACAGGGCTTAATGAAAAACTGTTTTTT. It translates to CASSFRTGLNEKLFF.

The genes are TRBV18 and TRBJ1-1; 10 nucleotides agree with TRBD1. V was clipped by 4 bases and J by 3 bases; unmatched bases: 14. This CDR3 has 18 residues. CDR1 KGHSH and CDR2 LQKENI come from the germline V gene. CDR3 in amino acids: CASSRQTGGFGADTEAFF. CDR3 in DNA: TGTGCCAGCTCACGTCAGACAGGGGGCTTTGGTGCGGACACTGAAGCTTTCTTT.

This clone was picked up one time. This chain connects TRBV29-1 to TRBJ1-1; 8 bases align to TRBD1. The CDR3 has 14 amino acids. Germline CDR1 is SQVTM and CDR2 is ANQGSEA. V lost 5 bases, J lost 3 bases, and 8 bases stayed unmatched. The CDR3: CSVPDRGEHTEAFF. CDR3 nucleotide sequence: TGCAGCGTTCCCGACAGGGGTGAGCACACTGAAGCTTTCTTT.

V is TRBV5-4 and J is TRBJ2-7, with D perhaps given as TRBD1 or TRBD2 (6 bases each). CDR1 is SGHNT, CDR2 YYREEE, per germline (reference sequence). Trimming shortened V by 4 bases and J by 3 bases, and 17 bases separated the two germline ends. The CDR3 length is 15 residues. Here the CDR3 reads CASSPGGGPNYEQYF. CDR3 nucleotides: TGTGCCAGCAGCCCTGGAGGGGGGCCAAACTACGAGCAGTACTTC.

The V call is TRBV28, the J call TRBJ1-3, with a weak D call TRBD1 (5 bases). The CDR3 extends over 14 amino acids. V dropped 5 bases and J dropped 4 bases, with 12 bases sitting between them. Germline V lookup: CDR1 MDHEN, CDR2 SYDVKM. The CDR3 bases are TGTGCCAGCAGTCCTGGGGGGGTCGGAAACACCATATATTTT. Its protein is CASSPGGVGNTIYF.

The rearrangement links TRBV7-2 to TRBJ1-1; the D is unclear. Germline V lookup: CDR1 SGHTA, CDR2 FQGNSA. The CDR3 consists of 12 residues. The V gene lost 5 bases and the J gene lost 5 bases, with 9 bases spanning the gap. CDR3 protein: CASSQQSTEAFF. CDR3 nucleotide sequence: TGTGCCAGCAGCCAACAAAGTACTGAAGCTTTCTTT.

The CDR3 region is CASSHILGEGEGESNQPQHF. Written as DNA, the CDR3 is TGCGCCAGCAGCCATATCCTGGGGGAGGGAGAGGGGGAAAGCAATCAGCCCCAGCATTTT. The chain couples TRBV5-1 to TRBJ1-5; TRBD1 is a possible D gene (6 bases). Per the germline V gene, CDR1 is SGHRS and CDR2 is YFSETQ. The CDR3 is 20 amino acids. V was pared by 4 bases and J by 1 base, with 27 bases between.

This chain joins TRBV5-4 and TRBJ1-6; unclear D gene. Between the trimmed V and J ends, which lost 2 bases and 4 bases, there was a span of 13 bases. Germline CDR1 SGHNT, CDR2 YYREEE (reference sequence). This CDR3 spans 16 amino acids. DNA of the CDR3: TGTGCCAGCAGCTTTTCAGGCCAGCCGTATAATTCACCCCTCCACTTT. This codes for CASSFSGQPYNSPLHF.

The genes are TRBV18 and TRBJ1-5; no firm D call. The CDR3 totals 15 residues. Per germline, CDR1 KGHSH and CDR2 LQKENI. Deletions cut 2 bases from V and 4 bases from J, with 12 bases between. The CDR3 is CASSPTDGRNQPQHF. CDR3 bases: TGTGCCAGCTCACCAACGGACGGGCGGAATCAGCCCCAGCATTTT.

The gene calls are TRBV9 and TRBJ2-2; D possibly corresponds to TRBD1 (5 bases). CDR1 is SGDLS, CDR2 YYNGEE, per germline. V shed 3 bases and J shed 6 bases, with 21 bases lying between them. The CDR3 covers 17 residues. CDR3 DNA sequence: TGTGCCAGCAGCGGAGTTGCATGGCAGGGTTACCCCGGGGAGCTGTTTTTT. Its translation: CASSGVAWQGYPGELFF.